The T cell receptor beta chain under discussion was sequenced for a study of spatial heterogeneity in lung cancer. Study outcomes and limitations: Within tumors, counts of expanded alpha and beta TCRs tracked tumor mutation counts. Estimated TCR-seq coverage of tumor T cells was only about 7% for alpha chains. For beta chains, the corresponding estimate was 12% to 15%.

The length of the CDR3 is 12 residues. V lost 6 bases and J lost 4; bases outside the gene matches: 6. Germline V gives CDR1 DFQATT, CDR2 SNEGSKA (reference sequence). Notes on this clonotype: The antigen is undetermined.

TCRdb re-analysed the 5' RACE reads in MiXCR, keeping a single row per CDR3 protein. In the table there are 18,000 or so distinct CDR3 sequences, 5.5% to 6.5% of which are singletons. Time point here: sample taken at primary tumor resection. Material for sequencing was whole RNA from tumor, nontumor lung or frozen PBMC, left unsorted. This receptor was obtained from a female donor with early-stage non-small cell lung cancer. The rearrangement joins TRBV20-1 to TRBJ2-7, with 7 bases fitting TRBD2. The specimen comprised lung tumor tissue, sampled at surgery. The CDR3 protein is CSAPGLLYEQYF. The DNA of the CDR3 is TGCAGTGCCCCGGGACTATTATACGAGCAGTACTTC.